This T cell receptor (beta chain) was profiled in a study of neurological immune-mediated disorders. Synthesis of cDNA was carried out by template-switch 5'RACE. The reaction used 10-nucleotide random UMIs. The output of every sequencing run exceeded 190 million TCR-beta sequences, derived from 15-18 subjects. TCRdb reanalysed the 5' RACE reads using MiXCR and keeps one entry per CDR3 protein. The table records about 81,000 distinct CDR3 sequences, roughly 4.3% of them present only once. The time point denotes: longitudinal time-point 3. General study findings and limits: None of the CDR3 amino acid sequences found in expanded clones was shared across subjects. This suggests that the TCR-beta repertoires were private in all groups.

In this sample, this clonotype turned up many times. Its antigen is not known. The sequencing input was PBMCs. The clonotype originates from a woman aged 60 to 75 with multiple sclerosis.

For the CDR3, the DNA is TGTGCCAGCAGCCCTACCCAGGGGGCCTACACCGGGGAGCTGTTTTTT. This translates into CASSPTQGAYTGELFF. V is TRBV7-6 and J is TRBJ2-2; 8 bases are a match to TRBD1. This CDR3 region has 16 residues. Germline V gene data show CDR1 as SGHVS and CDR2 as FNYEAQ. V lost 5 bases and J lost 3; bases outside the gene matches: 8.